This T cell receptor (beta chain) was sequenced for a study of response to subunit inactivated influenza vaccine. This clonotype appeared a single time. Its antigen is unidentified. Study-wide results and caveats: Authors suggested each seasonal flu vaccination may recruit only limited numbers of new T cells.

TCRdb analysed the RT-PCR reads with MiXCR anew, one entry per CDR3 protein. The table lists about 780,000 distinct CDR3 sequences, 18% of them singletons, with 11% in the top ten. The TCR originated in a man aged 45-65 years who received an inactivated influenza vaccine. Source: PBMCs from blood, taken about 5 days after vaccination.

CDR3 amino acids: CASGGVGHNEQFF. The CDR3 bases are TGTGCCAGCGGTGGAGTAGGGCACAATGAGCAGTTCTTC. The J gene is TRBJ2-1, the V gene TRBV25-1; D not certain. From germline, CDR1 is MGHDK and CDR2 SYGVNS. The CDR3 has 13 residues. V lost 8 bases and J 5 bases, leaving 13 bases between the germline ends. Looking up the rest from reference TRBV25-1 and TRBJ2-1 gives the full variable domain: EADIYQTPRYLVIGTGKKITLECSQTMGHDKMYWYQQDPGMELHLIHYSYGVNSTEKGDLSSESTVSRIRTEHFPLTLESARPSHTSQYLCASGGVGHNEQFFGPGTRLTVL.